The 21 T cell receptor beta chains given below trace back to one sample, sequenced in a study of shared clonotypes between healthy human individuals. Sequenced by immunoSEQ multiplex PCR; TCRdb stores in-frame clones only, minus some. Of around 2.3 million clones listed, around 95% are singletons. The sample taken for sequencing was naive CD4+ T cells sorted from blood. Subset denoted: CD45RA+ positively selected. The receptors originated from a man aged 18 to 30 in good health.

The chain has TRBV19 and TRBJ2-4; 10 bases line up with TRBD1. Trimming cost V 6 bases and J 6 bases; bases outside gene matches: 11. CDR3 length: 16 amino acids. In germline, CDR1 is LNHDA, CDR2 SQIVND (reference sequence). The CDR3 loop is CASRSGTGAGGNIQYF. The CDR3 coding sequence is TGTGCCAGTAGATCCGGGACAGGGGCCGGGGGAAACATTCAGTACTTC.

CDR3 nucleotide sequence: TGCGCCAGCAGCCAGGCCGGGACCACCGGTCAGCCCCAGCATTTT. Protein product: CASSQAGTTGQPQHF. The V gene is TRBV4-1, the J gene TRBJ1-5; D possibly corresponds to TRBD1 (5 bases). Germline assignment: CDR1 MGHRA and CDR2 YSYEKL. V was clipped by 3 bases and J by 6 bases, with 15 bases between them. CDR3 length: 15 residues.

Concerning this clone itself: The identical CDR3 is also encoded by other nucleotide sequences in the sample. The genes are TRBV5-1 and TRBJ2-7; D remains ambiguous. The CDR3 covers 12 residues. The germline V gene encodes CDR1 SGHRS and CDR2 YFSETQ. V lost 4 bases to trimming and J lost 2 bases, with 7 bases between them. DNA for the CDR3: TGCGCCAGCAGCCTCACCACCTACGAGCAGTACTTC. Translating it yields CASSLTTYEQYF.

This chain links TRBV14 with TRBJ2-2; D tentatively fits TRBD1 or TRBD2 (5 bases each). The CDR3 contains 15 residues. With 4 bases removed from V and 2 bases from J, the gap between germline ends came to 11 bases. Germline lookup yields CDR1 SGHDN and CDR2 FVKESK. The CDR3 coding sequence is TGTGCCAGCAGCCCGTTGGGGGTAAACACCGGGGAGCTGTTTTTT. Translated: CASSPLGVNTGELFF.

This sequence joins TRBV28 and TRBJ2-7; 12 nucleotides align to TRBD1. V lost 10 bases, J lost 3 bases, and 13 bases stayed unmatched. The CDR3 is 16 amino acids. Per germline, CDR1 MDHEN and CDR2 SYDVKM. CDR3 DNA sequence: TGTGCCACATCCGGGACAGGGGGCTCGGGGAGCTACGAGCAGTACTTC. This translates into CATSGTGGSGSYEQYF.

This clone has a single count. The V and J genes are TRBV5-1 and TRBJ2-3; D possibly corresponds to TRBD2 (5 bases). CDR1 and CDR2 from the germline V gene are SGHRS and YFSETQ. The CDR3 is 15 residues long. Deletions cut 6 bases from V and 1 base from J, with 15 bases between. CDR3 DNA sequence: TGCGCCAGCACCTCGGACTTCCCTCGCACAGATACGCAGTATTTT. It yields the protein CASTSDFPRTDTQYF.

The J gene is TRBJ1-5, the V gene TRBV6-6; D is perhaps TRBD1 (6 bases). Trimming removed 5 bases at V and 7 bases at J, with 15 bases between. The CDR3 length is 14 residues. Per the germline V gene, CDR1 is MNHNY and CDR2 is SVGAGI (reference sequence). The CDR3: CASSVLGGRQPQHF. CDR3 coding DNA: TGTGCCAGCAGTGTTTTAGGGGGGCGCCAGCCCCAGCATTTT.

This sequence joins TRBV4-3 and TRBJ1-2; TRBD1 aligns across 10 bases. This CDR3 region has 15 residues. Germline loops: CDR1 LGHNA, CDR2 YSLEER. V lost 2 bases, J lost 5 bases, and 5 bases stayed unmatched. The CDR3 region is CASSQIGTGEYGYTF. In DNA, the CDR3 is TGCGCCAGCAGCCAAATAGGGACAGGGGAATATGGCTACACCTTC.

CDR3 sequence reads: CASSTTGGVGEKLFF. The CDR3 region has the DNA TGCGCCAGCAGCACTACAGGGGGCGTTGGTGAAAAACTGTTTTTT. The chain has TRBV5-1 and TRBJ1-4, with 9 nucleotides matching TRBD1. Trimming at V came to 4 bases and at J to 7 bases, leaving 8 bases not matched to a gene. Germline V lookup: CDR1 SGHRS, CDR2 YFSETQ. This CDR3 has 15 amino acids.

V usage is TRBV5-6 and J usage is TRBJ2-5; 7 positions agree with TRBD2. The CDR3 contains 14 residues. Germline V lookup: CDR1 SGHDT, CDR2 YYEEEE. Losses at the gene ends were 4 bases for V and 2 bases for J; bases not matched to a gene: 5. CDR3 loop: CASSRLAWQETQYF. In DNA, the CDR3 is TGTGCCAGCAGCAGACTAGCTTGGCAAGAGACCCAGTACTTC.

In DNA form, the CDR3 reads TGTGCCAGCAGCGTAGAAGGCAGCCTTAACTATGGCTACACCTTC. Its translation: CASSVEGSLNYGYTF. This chain uses TRBV9 with TRBJ1-2, with unresolved D. The CDR3 is made up of 15 amino acids. The ends were cut back, 0 bases at V and 1 base at J, with 10 bases in the middle. The germline V gene has CDR1 SGDLS and CDR2 YYNGEE. Full variable domain (missing parts from reference TRBV9 and TRBJ1-2): DSGVTQTPKHLITATGQRVTLRCSPRSGDLSVYWYQQSLDQGLQFLIQYYNGEERAKGNILERFSAQQFPDLHSELNLSSLELGDSALYFCASSVEGSLNYGYTFGSGTRLTVV.

The V call is TRBV2, the J call TRBJ2-7, with 10 bases fitting TRBD2. Per germline, CDR1 SNHLY and CDR2 FYNNEI. This CDR3 contains 20 residues. J was trimmed by 0 bases and V by 7 bases; bases with no gene match: 21. The DNA for the CDR3 is TGTGCCAGCAACCTATCGGGGGCTAGCGGGGGCCACTCTAACTCCTACGAGCAGTACTTC. Translation gives CASNLSGASGGHSNSYEQYF.

The rearrangement uses TRBV2 and TRBJ2-5; no clear D. Trimming pared 6 bases from V and 5 bases from J, leaving 13 bases between. Germline V lookup: CDR1 SNHLY, CDR2 FYNNEI. CDR3 length: 13 residues. The CDR3 reads CASSGLPAETQYF. The CDR3, as DNA: TGTGCCAGCAGCGGGTTGCCTGCGGAGACCCAGTACTTC.

This chain links TRBV15 with TRBJ1-2; D unclear. The germline gives CDR1 LNHNV, CDR2 YYDKDF (reference sequence). Trimming cost V 0 bases and J 4 bases, with 9 bases left between them. This CDR3 comprises 14 residues. CDR3 nucleotides: TGTGCCACCAGCAGAGATCCCCTGTTCTATGGCTACACCTTC. Translating it yields CATSRDPLFYGYTF.

J is TRBJ2-2 and V is TRBV2; D may be TRBD1 (6 bases). The CDR3 contains 17 residues. V was shortened by 5 bases and J by 6 bases, with 22 bases between the two germline ends. Germline loops: CDR1 SNHLY, CDR2 FYNNEI. The CDR3 reads CASSNPPGDLVAGELFF. DNA for the CDR3: TGTGCCAGCAGTAACCCGCCAGGGGATTTGGTGGCCGGGGAGCTGTTTTTT.

The V call is TRBV5-1, the J call TRBJ2-5; D possibly corresponds to TRBD1 (6 bases). V lost 2 bases and J 2 bases, leaving 10 bases between the germline ends. The CDR3 is 14 amino acids. CDR1 SGHRS and CDR2 YFSETQ come from the germline V gene. CDR3: CASSFPGQQETQYF. CDR3 DNA sequence: TGCGCCAGCAGCTTCCCGGGACAACAAGAGACCCAGTACTTC.

The J gene is TRBJ2-7, the V gene TRBV5-6, with 13 bases identical to TRBD2. The germline CDR1 and CDR2 sequences are SGHDT and YYEEEE. The V and J ends lost 4 bases and 5 bases, in that order; junction bases with no gene match: 6. CDR3 length: 15 amino acids. The CDR3 DNA follows: TGTGCCAGCAGCCCTACTAGCGGGAGGGCCGACGAGCAGTACTTC. Encoded protein: CASSPTSGRADEQYF.

This chain uses TRBV11-2 with TRBJ2-1; D may correspond to TRBD1 or TRBD2 (5 bases each). V dropped 0 bases and J dropped 8 bases, with 17 bases sitting between them. Germline V gene sequence: CDR1 SGHAT, CDR2 FQNNGV. The CDR3 is made up of 16 amino acids. CDR3 region: CASSLEWDPLGYEQFF. DNA for the CDR3: TGTGCCAGCAGCTTAGAGTGGGACCCCCTAGGTTATGAGCAGTTCTTC.

The J gene is TRBJ1-1, the V gene TRBV11-2, with no clear D. The CDR3 has 14 residues. Trimming took 0 bases from V and 7 from J, leaving 12 bases between them. CDR1 SGHAT and CDR2 FQNNGV come from the germline V gene. CDR3: CASSLDRADREAFF. CDR3 nucleotide sequence: TGTGCCAGCAGCTTAGATCGCGCGGACCGTGAAGCTTTCTTT. Full variable domain (rest looked up from reference TRBV11-2 and TRBJ1-1): EAGVAQSPRYKIIEKRQSVAFWCNPISGHATLYWYQQILGQGPKLLIQFQNNGVVDDSQLPKDRFSAERLKGVDSTLKIQPAKLEDSAVYLCASSLDRADREAFFGQGTRLTVV.

The V and J genes are TRBV27 and TRBJ2-7; 9 bases match TRBD1. This CDR3 is 15 amino acids long. V gave up 3 bases and J gave up 5 bases; unmatched junction bases: 8. Germline loops: CDR1 MNHEY, CDR2 SMNVEV (reference sequence). The DNA of the CDR3 is TGTGCCAGCAGTTTCAGGGACAGGGCTATCCACGAGCAGTACTTC. Translated: CASSFRDRAIHEQYF.

This sequence joins TRBV6-6 and TRBJ2-2; 9 positions agree with TRBD1. This CDR3 comprises 16 residues. CDR1 and CDR2 (germline): MNHNY, SVGAGI (reference sequence). V lost 0 bases and J lost 6; bases outside the gene matches: 5. The CDR3 nucleotides read TGTGCCAGCAGTTACTCGACAGGGGGGGCACCCGGGGAGCTGTTTTTT. It translates to CASSYSTGGAPGELFF.